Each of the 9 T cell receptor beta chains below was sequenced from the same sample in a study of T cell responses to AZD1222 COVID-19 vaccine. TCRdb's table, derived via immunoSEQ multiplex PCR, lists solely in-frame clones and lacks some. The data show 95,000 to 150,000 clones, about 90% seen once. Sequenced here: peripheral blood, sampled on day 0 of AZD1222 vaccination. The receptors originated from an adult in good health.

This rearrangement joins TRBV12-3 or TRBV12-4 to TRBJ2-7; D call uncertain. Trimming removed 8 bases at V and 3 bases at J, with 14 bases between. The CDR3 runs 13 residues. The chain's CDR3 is CASSFRPSYEQYF. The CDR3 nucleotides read TGTGCCAGCTCCTTCAGGCCCAGCTACGAGCAGTACTTC.

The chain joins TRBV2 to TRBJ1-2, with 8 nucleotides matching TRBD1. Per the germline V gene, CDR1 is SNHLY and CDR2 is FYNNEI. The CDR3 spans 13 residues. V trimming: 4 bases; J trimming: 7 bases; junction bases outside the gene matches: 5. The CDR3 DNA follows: TGTGCCAGCAGTGCGGGACAGGCTACTGGCTACACCTTC. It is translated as CASSAGQATGYTF.

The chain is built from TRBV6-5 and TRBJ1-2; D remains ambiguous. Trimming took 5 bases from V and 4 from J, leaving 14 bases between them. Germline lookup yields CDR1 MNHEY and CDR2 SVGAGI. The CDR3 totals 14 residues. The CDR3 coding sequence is TGTGCCAGCAGTCCGACTGCGGGAGTCTATGGCTACACCTTC. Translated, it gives CASSPTAGVYGYTF.

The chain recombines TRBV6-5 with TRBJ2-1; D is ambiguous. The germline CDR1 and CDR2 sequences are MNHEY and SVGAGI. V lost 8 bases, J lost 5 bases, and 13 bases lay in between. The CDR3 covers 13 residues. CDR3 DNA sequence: TGTGCCAGCTCCGTGGTCCATAACAATGAGCAGTTCTTC. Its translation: CASSVVHNNEQFF.

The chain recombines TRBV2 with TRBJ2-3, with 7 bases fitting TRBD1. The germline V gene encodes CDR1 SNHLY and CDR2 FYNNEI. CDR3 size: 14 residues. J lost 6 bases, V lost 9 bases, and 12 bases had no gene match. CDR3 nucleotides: TGTGCCAGTACTCTCGACAGGGCGGCGGATACGCAGTATTTT. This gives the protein CASTLDRAADTQYF.

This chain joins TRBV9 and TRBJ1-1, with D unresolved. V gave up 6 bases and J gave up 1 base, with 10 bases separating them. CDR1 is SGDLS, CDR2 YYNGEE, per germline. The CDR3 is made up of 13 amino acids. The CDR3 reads CASIPAKNTEAFF. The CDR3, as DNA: TGTGCCAGCATTCCAGCTAAGAACACTGAAGCTTTCTTT.

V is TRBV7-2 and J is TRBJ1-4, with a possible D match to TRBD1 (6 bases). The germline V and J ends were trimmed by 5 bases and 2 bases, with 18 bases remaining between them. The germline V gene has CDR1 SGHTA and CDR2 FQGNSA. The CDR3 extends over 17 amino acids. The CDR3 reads CASSRRGAVGTNEKLFF. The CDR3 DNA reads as TGTGCCAGCAGCCGCAGGGGAGCGGTCGGGACTAATGAAAAACTGTTTTTT.

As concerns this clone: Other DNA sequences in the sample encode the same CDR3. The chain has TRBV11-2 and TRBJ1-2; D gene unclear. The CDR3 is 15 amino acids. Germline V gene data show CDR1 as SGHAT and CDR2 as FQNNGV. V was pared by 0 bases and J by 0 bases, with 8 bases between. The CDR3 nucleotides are TGTGCCAGCAGCTTAGAAGGATCGGCTAACTATGGCTACACCTTC. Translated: CASSLEGSANYGYTF. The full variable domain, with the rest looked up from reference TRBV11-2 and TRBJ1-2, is EAGVAQSPRYKIIEKRQSVAFWCNPISGHATLYWYQQILGQGPKLLIQFQNNGVVDDSQLPKDRFSAERLKGVDSTLKIQPAKLEDSAVYLCASSLEGSANYGYTFGSGTRLTVV.

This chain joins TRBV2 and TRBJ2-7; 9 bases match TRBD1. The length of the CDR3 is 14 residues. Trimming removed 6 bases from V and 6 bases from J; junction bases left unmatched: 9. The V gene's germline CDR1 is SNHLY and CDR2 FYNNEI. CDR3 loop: CASSRDREYLEQYF. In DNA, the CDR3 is TGTGCCAGCAGCCGGGACAGGGAATATCTCGAGCAGTACTTC. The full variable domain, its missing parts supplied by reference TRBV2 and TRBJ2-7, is EPEVTQTPSHQVTQMGQEVILRCVPISNHLYFYWYRQILGQKVEFLVSFYNNEISEKSEIFDDQFSVERPDGSNFTLKIRSTKLEDSAMYFCASSRDREYLEQYFGPGTRLTVT.